A single sample gave rise to the 29 T cell receptor beta chains below, sequenced in a study of T cells in Graves' hyperthyroidism and ophthalmopathy. There were TCR beta CDR3 regions amplified from RNA transcripts. An initial round of RT-PCR targeting the TCR CDR3 relied on the HTBI primer set. TCRdb passed the multiplex PCR reads through MiXCR, listing each CDR3 protein once. The sample contains 700,000 or so distinct CDR3 sequences, about 16% of which appear only once. The sample taken for sequencing was blood. The source is a man aged 18 to 29 with Graves' hyperthyroidism.

The chain links TRBV3-1 to TRBJ2-5; 7 nucleotides match TRBD2. V dropped 1 base and J dropped 13; count of bases not matched to a gene: 3. Germline V gives CDR1 LGHDT, CDR2 YNNKEL (reference sequence). CDR3 length equals 11 residues. The CDR3 reads CASSQASGVYF. In DNA, the CDR3 is TGTGCCAGCAGCCAAGCAAGCGGGGTGTACTTC.

This chain joins TRBV5-5 and TRBJ2-1; TRBD2 aligns across 13 bases. The V and J ends lost 0 bases and 9 bases, in that order; junction bases with no gene match: 6. Germline lookup yields CDR1 SGHKS and CDR2 YYEKEE (reference sequence). This CDR3 is 16 amino acids long. This chain's CDR3 is CASSLELAGGPIEQFF. CDR3 DNA: TGTGCCAGCAGCTTGGAACTAGCGGGAGGGCCGATTGAGCAGTTCTTC. Complete variable domain (other parts from reference TRBV5-5 and TRBJ2-1): DAGVTQSPTHLIKTRGQQVTLRCSPISGHKSVSWYQQVLGQGPQFIFQYYEKEERGRGNFPDRFSARQFPNYSSELNVNALLLGDSALYLCASSLELAGGPIEQFFGPGTRLTVL.

This clonotype has only one observation. Since a much larger clone is just one base distant, this may be a read error. V and J are TRBV12-3 or TRBV12-4 and TRBJ2-1; D gene ambiguous. Near its end, the DNA agrees better with TRBJ2-7, so the J call may be wrong. The CDR3 length is 14 residues. The CDR3 DNA is TGTGCCAGCAAGCCGGGCGAGCGAGACAATGAGCAGTACTTC. Amino acid sequence: CASKPGERDNEQYF.

This clonotype showed up many times. The rearrangement uses TRBV11-3 and TRBJ2-7, with 11 bases lining up with TRBD2. Per germline, CDR1 SGHNT and CDR2 YENEEA. Germline trimming cut 3 bases from V and 3 bases from J; bases unmatched to any gene: 4. CDR3 length: 15 amino acids. The CDR3 sequence is CASSLGGLAGYEQYF. Here the CDR3 DNA reads TGTGCCAGCAGCTTGGGTGGACTAGCGGGCTACGAGCAGTACTTC. Full variable domain (remainder filled in from reference TRBV11-3 and TRBJ2-7): EAGVVQSPRYKIIEKKQPVAFWCNPISGHNTLYWYLQNLGQGPELLIRYENEEAVDDSQLPKDRFSAERLKGVDSTLKIQPAELGDSAVYLCASSLGGLAGYEQYFGPGTRLTVT.

This sequence joins TRBV19 and TRBJ1-2, with D possibly TRBD1 on 5 matching bases. The V gene lost 0 bases and the J gene lost 7 bases, with 15 bases spanning the gap. CDR3 length: 15 residues. Per the germline V gene, CDR1 is LNHDA and CDR2 is SQIVND (reference sequence). This chain's CDR3 is CASSIDAPGTGGYTF. The DNA for the CDR3 is TGTGCCAGTAGTATAGACGCACCCGGAACAGGTGGCTACACCTTC. The complete variable domain, with remaining parts taken from reference TRBV19 and TRBJ1-2, reads DGGITQSPKYLFRKEGQNVTLSCEQNLNHDAMYWYRQDPGQGLRLIYYSQIVNDFQKGDIAEGYSVSREKKESFPLTVTSAQKNPTAFYLCASSIDAPGTGGYTFGSGTRLTVV.

In its sample, this clonotype was seen a few times. At one end the junction does not follow the germline gene, possibly because of a read error. The rearrangement joins TRBV7-2 to TRBJ2-2; D is undetermined. Germline values: CDR1 SGHTA, CDR2 FQGNSA. This CDR3 has 14 amino acids. DNA of the CDR3: TGTGCCAGCAGCTTAGTCTCGAAGACCGGGGAGCTGTTTTTT. The encoded protein is CASSLVSKTGELFF.

The table lists this clonotype with a few counts. V usage is TRBV13 and J usage is TRBJ2-1; TRBD2 aligns across 12 bases. The CDR3 covers 16 residues. The germline V gene encodes CDR1 PRHDT and CDR2 FYEKMQ (reference sequence). V lost 5 bases and J lost 8; bases outside the gene matches: 10. The DNA of the CDR3 is TGTGCCAGCAGCGCCGCGACTAGCGGGAGATTCGATGAGCAGTTCTTC. Encoded protein: CASSAATSGRFDEQFF.

Many counts were recorded for this clonotype. V gene TRBV12-3 or TRBV12-4 combines with J gene TRBJ1-2; no firm D call. This CDR3 spans 15 amino acids. V lost 6 bases, J lost 4 bases, and 18 bases lay in between. The CDR3 region is CASRPWGESAYGYTF. Here the CDR3 DNA reads TGTGCCAGCAGGCCCTGGGGTGAGAGTGCCTATGGCTACACCTTC.

The chain uses TRBV3-1 and TRBJ1-1, with D possibly TRBD1 on 5 matching bases. The CDR3 length is 14 residues. Germline values: CDR1 LGHDT, CDR2 YNNKEL (reference sequence). Trimming pared 2 bases from V and 5 bases from J, leaving 12 bases between. CDR3 DNA: TGTGCCAGCAGCCAAAAGGGACGTCGGACTGAAGCTTTCTTT. Encoded protein: CASSQKGRRTEAFF.

The rearrangement uses TRBV11-2 and TRBJ2-6; D is undetermined. The CDR3 loop spans 16 amino acids. CDR1 is SGHAT, CDR2 FQNNGV, per germline. Trimming took off 4 bases at V and 0 bases at J, with 10 bases between the two ends. As DNA, the CDR3 is TGTGCCAGCAGCTACCGACACCCCTCTGGGGCCAACGTCCTGACTTTC. Translating gives CASSYRHPSGANVLTF.

This clonotype was picked up many times. The rearrangement links TRBV10-3 to TRBJ2-1; 9 nucleotides match TRBD2. Per germline, CDR1 ENHRY and CDR2 SYGVKD. The V gene end was trimmed by 4 bases and the J gene end by 7 bases; junction bases not matched to a gene: 11. This CDR3 is built from 16 residues. This CDR3 is CAISAGSGRAGNEQFF. Here the CDR3 DNA reads TGTGCCATCAGTGCCGGTAGCGGGAGAGCGGGGAATGAGCAGTTCTTC.

This clonotype was seen at least ten times. The V call is TRBV5-1, the J call TRBJ2-7, with D perhaps matching TRBD2 (5 bases). Germline values: CDR1 SGHRS, CDR2 YFSETQ. Deletions cut 2 bases from V and 0 bases from J, with 12 bases between. The CDR3 totals 15 residues. The CDR3 sequence is CASSFRGSSSYEQYF. The CDR3 coding sequence is TGCGCCAGCAGCTTTCGCGGGTCGAGCTCCTACGAGCAGTACTTC.

The V call is TRBV19, the J call TRBJ1-1, with 7 bases aligning to TRBD1. Trimming cost V 5 bases and J 0 bases; bases outside gene matches: 6. This CDR3 contains 15 residues. Germline V gene data show CDR1 as LNHDA and CDR2 as SQIVND (reference sequence). The CDR3 sequence is CASSARTGMNTEAFF. DNA of the CDR3: TGTGCCAGTAGTGCGAGGACAGGAATGAACACTGAAGCTTTCTTT.

This clonotype was counted at least ten times. The V gene is TRBV2, the J gene TRBJ2-2, with D tentatively TRBD2 (6 bases). CDR3 length: 14 amino acids. The V gene lost 4 bases and the J gene lost 1 base, with 7 bases spanning the gap. Germline-derived CDR1 and CDR2 are SNHLY and FYNNEI. CDR3 sequence (DNA): TGTGCCAGCAGTGCGGGGGTGAACACCGGGGAGCTGTTTTTT. It encodes CASSAGVNTGELFF.

This clonotype appeared many times. The rearrangement links TRBV7-2 to TRBJ1-1; D is perhaps TRBD1 (6 bases). CDR1 is SGHTA, CDR2 FQGNSA, per germline. This CDR3 is 15 amino acids long. Trimming cost V 0 bases and J 4 bases, with 12 bases left between them. CDR3 sequence: CASSLAQGMATEAFF. CDR3 bases: TGTGCCAGCAGCTTAGCGCAGGGGATGGCCACTGAAGCTTTCTTT.

This clonotype came up a few times. The CDR3 bases are TGTGCCAGCAAACTAGGGGGTTCGAACACCGGGGAGCTGTTTTTT. Its protein is CASKLGGSNTGELFF. V usage is TRBV12-3 or TRBV12-4 and J usage is TRBJ2-2, with a weak D call TRBD1 (6 bases). CDR3 length equals 15 residues. Trimming shortened V by 7 bases and J by 0 bases, and 12 bases separated the two germline ends.

This clonotype has a count of ten or more. V gene TRBV28 combines with J gene TRBJ2-7; D unresolved. Germline CDR1 and CDR2: MDHEN and SYDVKM. The V gene lost 6 bases and the J gene lost 3 bases, with 12 bases spanning the gap. This CDR3 is built from 13 residues. For the CDR3, the DNA is TGTGCCAGCAGCCTAGACATGCACTACGAGCAGTACTTC. It specifies CASSLDMHYEQYF.

This clonotype has a count of ten or more. The chain has TRBV12-3 or TRBV12-4 and TRBJ2-2, with unresolved D. The CDR3 is made up of 16 amino acids. Trimming took 8 bases from V and 0 from J, leaving 16 bases between them. The DNA of the CDR3 is TGTGCCAGCTCCTGGCGGTCGAGAGCGAACACCGGGGAGCTGTTTTTT. It encodes CASSWRSRANTGELFF.

This clonotype came up a few times. This chain connects TRBV28 to TRBJ2-3; D unresolved. CDR1 and CDR2 (germline): MDHEN, SYDVKM. The CDR3 runs 14 residues. Trimming removed 2 bases from V and 8 bases from J, with 14 bases in between. CDR3 nucleotides: TGTGCCAGCAGTTTAGGTCGGGCTTCCGGTACGCAGTATTTT. Its translation is CASSLGRASGTQYF.

The table lists this clonotype with many counts. The chain carries TRBV28 and TRBJ1-1, with a possible D match to TRBD1 (6 bases). The V and J ends lost 5 bases and 3 bases respectively, with 16 bases between them. Germline V gives CDR1 MDHEN, CDR2 SYDVKM. The CDR3 is made up of 15 amino acids. The CDR3 region is CASSVAGAEDTEAFF. In nucleotides, the CDR3 is TGTGCCAGCAGTGTTGCGGGGGCAGAGGACACTGAAGCTTTCTTT.

Many counts were recorded for this clonotype. J is TRBJ2-5 and V is TRBV20-1; a weak D match, TRBD2 (5 bases). The CDR3 runs 13 residues. Trimming stripped 5 bases from V and 5 bases from J, with 15 bases between. Germline lookup yields CDR1 DFQATT and CDR2 SNEGSKA (reference sequence). CDR3 region: CSAPDSGFETQYF. The CDR3 DNA reads as TGCAGTGCTCCTGACTCGGGGTTTGAGACCCAGTACTTC.

This clonotype occurred many times. The chain couples TRBV7-8 to TRBJ1-1; D might be TRBD1 (6 bases). Germline values: CDR1 SGHVS, CDR2 FQNEAQ. Trimming took off 1 base at V and 5 bases at J, with 11 bases between the two ends. This CDR3 is 14 amino acids long. The CDR3 DNA follows: TGTGCCAGCAGCTTAGTGTACAGGGAGACTGAAGCTTTCTTT. Encoded protein: CASSLVYRETEAFF.

The chain has TRBV28 and TRBJ2-7, with 9 bases that match TRBD2. The CDR3 length is 16 residues. Germline loops: CDR1 MDHEN, CDR2 SYDVKM. After removal of 6 bases from V and 3 bases from J, the junction contained 12 bases not matched to a gene. The CDR3 DNA follows: TGTGCCAGCAGACGTAAGACTAGCGGCCTCTTCTACGAGCAGTACTTC. Translating it yields CASRRKTSGLFYEQYF.

This clonotype was observed a few times. At one end, the junction sequence differs from germline, possibly due to a read error. The gene calls are TRBV28 and TRBJ2-7, with unresolved D. This CDR3 has 15 residues. Germline values: CDR1 MDHEN, CDR2 SYDVKM. In DNA form, the CDR3 reads TGTGCCAGCAGTTTATCCCCGGGTCAGGCCTACGAGCAGCACTTC. Its translation: CASSLSPGQAYEQHF.

The chain has TRBV29-1 and TRBJ2-3, with TRBD1 identical over 9 bases. The J segment lost 2 bases and the V segment lost 8 bases, leaving 11 bases of the junction unmatched. CDR3 length: 15 residues. Germline V gives CDR1 SQVTM, CDR2 ANQGSEA. CDR3 region: CSLSRDRVFTDTQYF. The CDR3 bases are TGCAGCTTATCCCGGGACAGGGTGTTCACAGATACGCAGTATTTT.

This clonotype was seen repeatedly, ten times or more. The rearrangement uses TRBV28 and TRBJ2-1; D is perhaps TRBD1 (5 bases). V dropped 3 bases and J dropped 2 bases, with 11 bases sitting between them. The CDR3 runs to 15 residues. Germline loops: CDR1 MDHEN, CDR2 SYDVKM. CDR3 in amino acids: CASSFPARAYNEQFF. The CDR3 DNA reads as TGTGCCAGCAGTTTCCCCGCCAGGGCCTACAATGAGCAGTTCTTC.

This clonotype was detected many times. The rearrangement uses TRBV12-3 or TRBV12-4 and TRBJ2-3; a weak D match, TRBD1 (5 bases). This CDR3 comprises 15 residues. The V and J ends lost 2 bases and 2 bases respectively, with 11 bases between them. DNA for the CDR3: TGTGCCAGCAGTTTATATCAGGGTCCCACAGATACGCAGTATTTT. Encoded protein: CASSLYQGPTDTQYF.

This clonotype was seen a handful of times. The chain links TRBV28 to TRBJ2-7; possibly TRBD1 for D (6 bases). The CDR3 has 11 residues. V gave up 3 bases and J gave up 9 bases, with 9 bases separating them. Germline assignment: CDR1 MDHEN and CDR2 SYDVKM. CDR3 nucleotides: TGTGCCAGCAGTTTCCGCAGGGGGCAGTACTTC. This encodes CASSFRRGQYF.

This clonotype has only a few counts. The rearrangement joins TRBV20-1 to TRBJ2-3, with 12 bases fitting TRBD2. With V trimmed by 6 bases and J by 4 bases, 5 bases remained unmatched. CDR3 length: 14 residues. CDR1 is DFQATT and CDR2 is SNEGSKA in the germline V gene (reference sequence). The CDR3, as DNA: TGCAGTGCCCACCTAGCGGGAGGGTCAGATACGCAGTATTTT. Translating it yields CSAHLAGGSDTQYF.